This TCR beta chain was documented in a study of T cells in Graves' hyperthyroidism and ophthalmopathy. Turning to the study itself: It was at initial diagnosis, before any treatment, that peripheral blood was collected.

RNA transcripts yielded amplified TCR beta CDR3 regions. First-round RT-PCR with HTBI primers amplified the TCR CDR3 region. Using its own MiXCR run on the multiplex PCR reads, TCRdb lists one record per CDR3 protein. Of hundreds of thousands of distinct CDR3 sequences listed, roughly an eighth were seen once; the top ten hold around a tenth. Study conclusions and caveats: Peripheral blood also featured most of the thyroid clonotypes expanded above 0.001.

This clonotype was seen a few times. The antigen is not known. The germline CDR1 and CDR2 sequences are MNHNS and SASEGT. The CDR3 runs to 17 residues. V lost 5 bases and J lost 0, with 14 bases in between. Recently diagnosed hyperthyroidism of less than 2 months' duration affected patients aged 18 to 65. Sequenced: blood. This TCR came from a woman younger than 30 with Graves' hyperthyroidism. J is TRBJ2-6 and V is TRBV6-1; D unresolved. The CDR3 DNA is TGTGCCAGCAGTCCAAGGGCCGACGGCTCTGGGGCCAACGTCCTGACTTTC. Translating gives CASSPRADGSGANVLTF.